The following is a TCR beta chain sequence with its context. The antigen is not known. One entry per CDR3 protein, called by TCRdb with MiXCR from the reads. The table records about 830,000 distinct CDR3 sequences, less than 35% of them present only once. This record belongs to a study of T cell repertoires in cytomegalovirus infection. On the study more broadly: CMV infection plus the matching HLA type was flagged by public TCR beta signatures.

Trimming cost V 2 bases and J 1 base, with 8 bases left between them. The length of the CDR3 is 15 residues. Germline V lookup: CDR1 MNHEY, CDR2 SVGAGI. Points from the study as a whole: It was HLA-C-restricted CMV-specific TCR beta clonotypes that dominated the response ex vivo.

The V and J genes are TRBV6-5 and TRBJ2-2, with D unresolved. This receptor was identified in a human donor in good health (CMV status not recorded). Some clones in this sample may be carry-over from other donors' samples. This specimen was cultured CD8+ T cells from PBMCs, taken from culture after CMV antigen stimulation. The CDR3, as DNA: TGTGCCAGCAGTTACGGTCCAGGGAACACCGGGGAGCTGTTTTTT. This encodes CASSYGPGNTGELFF.